This T cell receptor (beta chain) was identified during a study of CD8+CD57+ T cells in acquired aplastic anemia. General study points: With respect to CD8+ Simpson's diversity, patients and controls did not differ significantly.

Per germline, CDR1 SGHRS and CDR2 YFSETQ. J gave up 6 bases and V 2 bases, and 23 bases lay outside the gene matches. The CDR3 runs to 21 residues. Patients included in sequencing had previously demonstrated CD8+CD57+ cell expansion by flow cytometry. All participating patients were living with severe acquired aplastic anemia. Among the patients, none had received any therapy at the time of blood sampling. This clonotype was observed many times. The antigen remains undetermined. The study profiled TCR beta VDJ and CDR3 using genomic DNA as template. TCRdb recomputed calls from the reads with MiXCR, one row per CDR3 protein. The sample contains about 40,000 distinct CDR3 sequences, approximately 63% of which appear only once.

Sample: sorted CD4+, CD8+, or CD8+CD57+ T cells (not recorded which) from PBMCs. This sequence originates from a human donor with aplastic anemia. The rearrangement uses TRBV5-1 and TRBJ1-6; 7 positions match TRBD1. The CDR3 reads CASSFSPFGTVKGGGNSPLHF. DNA for the CDR3: TGCGCCAGCAGCTTTTCTCCCTTCGGGACAGTGAAGGGAGGAGGTAATTCACCCCTCCACTTT.